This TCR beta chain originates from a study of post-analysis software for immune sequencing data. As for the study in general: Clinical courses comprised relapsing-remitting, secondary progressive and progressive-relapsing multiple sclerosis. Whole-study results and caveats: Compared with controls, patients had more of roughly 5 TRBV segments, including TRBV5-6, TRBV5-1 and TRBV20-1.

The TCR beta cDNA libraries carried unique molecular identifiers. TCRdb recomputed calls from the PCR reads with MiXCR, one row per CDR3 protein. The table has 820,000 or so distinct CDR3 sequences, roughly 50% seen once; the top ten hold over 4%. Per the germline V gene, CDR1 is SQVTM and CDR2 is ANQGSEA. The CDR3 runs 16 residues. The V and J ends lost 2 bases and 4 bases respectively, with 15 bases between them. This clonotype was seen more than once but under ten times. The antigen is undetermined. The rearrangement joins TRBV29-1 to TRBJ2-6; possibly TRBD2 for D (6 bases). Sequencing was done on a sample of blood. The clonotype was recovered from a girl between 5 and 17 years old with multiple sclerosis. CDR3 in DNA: TGCAGCGTTGAAAGAGGCGGAGGGGCCGGGGCCAACGTCCTGACTTTC. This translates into CSVERGGGAGANVLTF. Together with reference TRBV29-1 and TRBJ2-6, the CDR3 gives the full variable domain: SAVISQKPSRDICQRGTSLTIQCQVDSQVTMMFWYRQQPGQSLTLIATANQGSEATYESGFVIDKFPISRPNLTFSTLTVSNMSPEDSSIYLCSVERGGGAGANVLTFGAGSRLTVL.